Listed here are 26 T cell receptor beta chains from one sample, sequenced in a study of shared clonotypes between healthy human individuals. Libraries were prepared by immunoSEQ multiplex PCR; TCRdb keeps only in-frame clonotypes and omits some of them. Of about 1 million clones in the sample, about 75% are singletons; the top ten hold approximately 1.5%. The material sequenced was memory CD4+ T cells sorted from blood. Stated subset: CD45RA-negative fraction. These receptor sequences come from a man aged 18 to 29 in good health.

The rearrangement joins TRBV28 to TRBJ2-2; 7 bases map to TRBD2. The CDR3 runs to 17 residues. V lost 6 bases to trimming and J lost 6 bases; unmatched junction nucleotides: 16. Germline V lookup: CDR1 MDHEN, CDR2 SYDVKM. CDR3 sequence reads: CASSGPFVWAGAGELFF. CDR3 sequence (DNA): TGTGCCAGCAGCGGTCCCTTTGTTTGGGCGGGGGCCGGGGAGCTGTTTTTT.

The gene calls are TRBV28 and TRBJ2-3; D not resolved. V was shortened by 2 bases and J by 0 bases, with 9 bases between the two germline ends. Germline loops: CDR1 MDHEN, CDR2 SYDVKM. The CDR3 runs to 15 residues. CDR3: CASSLKDPSTDTQYF. The CDR3, as DNA: TGTGCCAGCAGTTTAAAGGATCCTAGCACAGATACGCAGTATTTT.

This clone was seen only once. The chain is built from TRBV5-1 and TRBJ1-5; possibly TRBD1 for D (5 bases). The V and J ends lost 0 bases and 6 bases respectively, with 10 bases between them. Per the germline V gene, CDR1 is SGHRS and CDR2 is YFSETQ. CDR3 length equals 14 residues. The CDR3 here is CASSLGAGVQPQHF. In DNA, the CDR3 is TGCGCCAGCAGCTTGGGTGCGGGGGTTCAGCCCCAGCATTTT.

The chain carries TRBV7-2 and TRBJ1-2; 7 nucleotides agree with TRBD1. The CDR3 contains 16 residues. The germline CDR1 and CDR2 sequences are SGHTA and FQGNSA. V lost 1 base to trimming and J lost 4 bases; unmatched junction nucleotides: 9. The CDR3, as DNA: TGTGCCAGCAGCTTAGGAGGAGCGTGGACAGGCTATGGCTACACCTTC. Protein product: CASSLGGAWTGYGYTF.

The chain carries TRBV10-3 and TRBJ2-7; the D is unclear. The germline gives CDR1 ENHRY, CDR2 SYGVKD. Trimming cost V 7 bases and J 5 bases, with 9 bases left between them. There are 11 residues in the CDR3. CDR3 loop: CAIKTGDEQYF. CDR3 DNA: TGTGCCATCAAGACCGGAGACGAGCAGTACTTC.

This chain connects TRBV7-9 to TRBJ2-1, with 8 nucleotides matching TRBD1. Germline V CDR1 and CDR2: SEHNR, FQNEAQ (reference sequence). Trimming cost V 5 bases and J 8 bases; bases outside gene matches: 14. This CDR3 has 16 residues. The CDR3 DNA is TGTGCCAGCAGCGCAGACAGGGGTTTGTTCGTAGATGAGCAGTTCTTC. This codes for CASSADRGLFVDEQFF.

The genes are TRBV7-3 and TRBJ2-1; D is uncertain. The V and J ends lost 5 bases and 6 bases respectively, with 11 bases between them. From germline, CDR1 is SGHTA and CDR2 FQGTGA. The CDR3 is 13 residues long. This CDR3 reads CASSPGPLNEQFF. DNA of the CDR3: TGTGCCAGCAGCCCCGGCCCTCTCAATGAGCAGTTCTTC.

The genes are TRBV18 and TRBJ1-2; weak D call: TRBD1 (6 bases). Trimming left V 4 bases short and J 3 bases short, with 12 bases between. The CDR3 consists of 14 residues. The germline CDR1 and CDR2 sequences are KGHSH and LQKENI. Here the CDR3 reads CASSLNKGDYGYTF. In nucleotides, the CDR3 is TGTGCCAGCTCACTCAATAAGGGGGACTATGGCTACACCTTC. Full variable domain (remainder filled in from reference TRBV18 and TRBJ1-2): NAGVMQNPRHLVRRRGQEARLRCSPMKGHSHVYWYRQLPEEGLKFMVYLQKENIIDESGMPKERFSAEFPKEGPSILRIQQVVRGDSAAYFCASSLNKGDYGYTFGSGTRLTVV.

The chain is built from TRBV5-1 and TRBJ2-1, with 12 bases matching TRBD1. The CDR3 loop spans 15 amino acids. The ends lost 3 bases at V and 7 bases at J; junction bases unmatched: 5. Germline-derived CDR1 and CDR2 are SGHRS and YFSETQ. This chain's CDR3 is CASSSGQGAGNEQFF. The DNA of the CDR3 is TGCGCCAGCAGCTCGGGACAGGGGGCGGGTAATGAGCAGTTCTTC.

The chain links TRBV27 to TRBJ1-1, with TRBD1 as a possible D gene (6 bases). The germline V and J ends were trimmed by 7 bases and 5 bases, with 20 bases remaining between them. Germline-derived CDR1 and CDR2 are MNHEY and SMNVEV (reference sequence). CDR3 length: 15 residues. CDR3 amino acids: CASTYGQGRKTEAFF. CDR3 DNA sequence: TGTGCCAGCACCTACGGTCAGGGGCGAAAGACTGAAGCTTTCTTT.

This rearrangement joins TRBV7-2 to TRBJ2-6; the D is unclear. V lost 3 bases and J lost 2, with 11 bases in between. The length of the CDR3 is 16 residues. CDR1 and CDR2 from the germline V gene are SGHTA and FQGNSA. In nucleotides, the CDR3 is TGTGCCAGCAGCTTCCGGACCCCAGCTGGGGCCAACGTCCTGACTTTC. Amino acids: CASSFRTPAGANVLTF.

The V call is TRBV7-8, the J call TRBJ2-1; 10 nucleotides align to TRBD2. The germline gives CDR1 SGHVS, CDR2 FQNEAQ. Trimming at V came to 5 bases and at J to 0 bases, leaving 7 bases not matched to a gene. The CDR3 runs 17 residues. CDR3 protein: CASSTRLAGSSYNEQFF. In DNA, the CDR3 is TGTGCCAGCAGCACCCGACTAGCGGGTAGCTCCTACAATGAGCAGTTCTTC.

Concerning this clone itself: Other DNA sequences in this sample translate to the same CDR3. The genes are TRBV5-4 and TRBJ2-3; D remains unclear. V was pared by 0 bases and J by 4 bases, with 6 bases between. Per the germline V gene, CDR1 is SGHNT and CDR2 is YYREEE (reference sequence). This CDR3 comprises 13 residues. DNA of the CDR3: TGTGCCAGCAGCTTGGCAGGCCCAGATACGCAGTATTTT. Protein product: CASSLAGPDTQYF.

This clone has just a few counts. The V gene is TRBV30, the J gene TRBJ2-7, with a weak D call TRBD2 (5 bases). This CDR3 has 14 residues. V lost 0 bases, J lost 1 base, and 10 bases lay in between. Germline lookup yields CDR1 GTSNPN and CDR2 SVGIG (reference sequence). Here the CDR3 DNA reads TGTGCCTGGAGTGTAAGAGGGTTATCCTACGAGCAGTACTTC. Its protein product is CAWSVRGLSYEQYF.

This clone was counted only a few times. The J gene is TRBJ2-7, the V gene TRBV6-1; 10 nucleotides agree with TRBD1. The ends lost 7 bases at V and 4 bases at J; junction bases unmatched: 10. The CDR3 sequence is 15 residues long. In germline, CDR1 is MNHNS, CDR2 SASEGT. CDR3 in amino acids: CASIPRDRGFYEQYF. The CDR3 DNA reads as TGTGCCAGCATCCCCAGGGACAGGGGATTTTACGAGCAGTACTTC.

The CDR3 DNA sequence: TGTGCCAGTGAGGGACAGGGAGGCACTGAAGCTTTCTTT. Protein sequence: CASEGQGGTEAFF. The chain is built from TRBV6-1 and TRBJ1-1, with 9 bases identical to TRBD1. CDR3 size: 13 residues. CDR1 and CDR2 (germline): MNHNS, SASEGT. Trimming took 9 bases from V and 4 from J; bases not matched to a gene: 6.

The V and J genes are TRBV7-2 and TRBJ2-5; D remains unclear. The germline V and J ends were trimmed by 4 bases and 9 bases, with 18 bases remaining between them. The CDR3 is 14 amino acids. Germline CDR1 SGHTA, CDR2 FQGNSA. In DNA, the CDR3 is TGTGCCAGCAGCTCTGCCGGGCCCAGTAGGTCCCAGTACTTC. Translated: CASSSAGPSRSQYF. Together with reference TRBV7-2 and TRBJ2-5, the CDR3 gives the full variable domain: GAGVSQSPSNKVTEKGKDVELRCDPISGHTALYWYRQSLGQGLEFLIYFQGNSAPDKSGLPSDRFSAERTGGSVSTLTIQRTQQEDSAVYLCASSSAGPSRSQYFGPGTRLLVL.

This clone is a singleton in its sample. This chain links TRBV5-1 with TRBJ2-6; D might be TRBD2 (5 bases). Germline-derived CDR1 and CDR2 are SGHRS and YFSETQ. The V end was cut by 0 bases, the J end by 2 bases, with 9 bases between. The CDR3 has 16 residues. CDR3 sequence reads: CASSLDGVTGANVLTF. The CDR3, as DNA: TGCGCCAGCAGCTTGGACGGGGTCACTGGGGCCAACGTCCTGACTTTC.

This clone was recorded only once. The chain carries TRBV7-9 and TRBJ2-7, with 8 nucleotides matching TRBD1. Germline lookup yields CDR1 SEHNR and CDR2 FQNEAQ (reference sequence). This CDR3 is built from 15 residues. After removal of 4 bases from V and 2 bases from J, the junction contained 7 bases not matched to a gene. The CDR3 DNA follows: TGTGCCAGCAGCTCTGACAGGGGTCGGACCTACGAGCAGTACTTC. It encodes CASSSDRGRTYEQYF.

The rearrangement joins TRBV28 to TRBJ1-5; no firm D call. Germline assignment: CDR1 MDHEN and CDR2 SYDVKM. The CDR3 has 14 amino acids. Trimming left V 3 bases short and J 6 bases short, with 12 bases between. CDR3 sequence: CASSFSTRGQPQHF. The CDR3 DNA is TGTGCCAGCAGTTTTTCGACCCGGGGTCAGCCCCAGCATTTT.

The chain couples TRBV9 to TRBJ2-5; 10 nucleotides match TRBD1. Germline-derived CDR1 and CDR2 are SGDLS and YYNGEE. V shed 0 bases, J shed 2 bases, and the junction held 4 bases outside the gene matches. The CDR3 contains 16 residues. The CDR3: CASSVAGDRGQETQYF. The CDR3 nucleotides are TGTGCCAGCAGCGTAGCTGGGGACAGGGGACAAGAGACCCAGTACTTC.

The CDR3 coding sequence is TGTGCCAGCAGCTTGACCGCAAGCCAAGAGACCCAGTACTTC. This gives the protein CASSLTASQETQYF. V and J are TRBV5-5 and TRBJ2-5; D gene unclear. This CDR3 spans 14 amino acids. Trimming shortened V by 1 base and J by 1 base, and 8 bases separated the two germline ends. Germline CDR1 reads SGHKS; CDR2 reads YYEKEE (reference sequence).

This chain links TRBV11-1 with TRBJ2-1, with D perhaps TRBD2 (7 bases). The CDR3 loop spans 15 amino acids. The germline gives CDR1 SGHAT, CDR2 FQDESV (reference sequence). V lost 3 bases and J 2 bases, leaving 11 bases between the germline ends. The CDR3, as DNA: TGTGCCAGCAGCTTCGTGCGGGGGCCCTACAATGAGCAGTTCTTC. The encoded protein is CASSFVRGPYNEQFF.

This clone has a single count. The chain employs TRBV4-2 and TRBJ2-2, with 11 bases fitting TRBD2. The V gene's germline CDR1 is LGHNA and CDR2 YNFKEQ. This CDR3 region has 16 residues. Trimming at V came to 4 bases and at J to 4 bases, leaving 5 bases not matched to a gene. CDR3 in amino acids: CASSPTSGGLTGELFF. The CDR3 DNA follows: TGTGCCAGCAGCCCAACTAGCGGGGGCCTCACCGGGGAGCTGTTTTTT.

V gene TRBV9 combines with J gene TRBJ2-1; 8 bases are shared with TRBD2. The ends lost 0 bases at V and 8 bases at J; junction bases unmatched: 7. This CDR3 is 15 amino acids long. Germline CDR1 reads SGDLS; CDR2 reads YYNGEE. CDR3 nucleotides: TGTGCCAGCAGCGTAGCCCCGGGGGGGGCCTATGAGCAGTTCTTC. Protein sequence: CASSVAPGGAYEQFF.

In its sample, this clone was seen a few times. The V and J genes are TRBV2 and TRBJ1-3; D not certain. The germline V gene encodes CDR1 SNHLY and CDR2 FYNNEI. With 3 bases removed from V and 2 bases from J, the gap between germline ends came to 8 bases. The CDR3 covers 14 residues. The CDR3 protein is CASSDGRPGNTIYF. DNA for the CDR3: TGTGCCAGCAGTGATGGAAGGCCTGGAAACACCATATATTTT.